This T cell receptor (beta chain) was captured in a study of siplizumab effects on memory and regulatory T cells (dated by TCRdb to between 2019 and 2020). For context, the study as a whole: The study examined how the anti-CD2 antibody siplizumab affects alloreactive T-cell subsets in allogeneic mixed lymphocyte reactions built from human PBMCs. Study-wide conclusions, independent of this receptor: About 75-96% of proliferating CD4+ or CD8+ clones could not be given a naive or memory phenotype. In reactions with siplizumab, an average of around 70% of mappable alloreactive CD4+ clones were Treg-derived, compared with roughly 27% in control reactions. Whether proliferating Tregs from siplizumab cultures actually had suppressive function was not functionally confirmed. Because sequences below about 10^-5 frequency were poorly captured, only a minor fraction of alloreactive clones could be mapped to unstimulated subsets. Unstimulated naive T cells appeared more diverse than memory T cells, and naive cells seemed to contribute substantially to the alloresponse. The cumulative frequency of alloreactive sequences traceable to unstimulated CD4+ memory T cells was significantly reduced by siplizumab.

From the cysteine up to the phenylalanine, the CDR3 has a length of 18 residues. The CDR3 DNA has 54 bases and is translated from base 1. The V end gives up 1 base and the J end 5 bases, leaving 12 bases in the junction not matched to a gene. The germline V gene sets CDR1 to SGHRS and CDR2 to YFSETQ. Library generation was performed with the immunoSEQ multiplex PCR assay. Roughly 10^5 TCR templates per sample were assayed on the deep sequencing platform. Genomic DNA extracted from sorted T cells was used for TCRbeta CDR3 sequencing. The authors' analysis ran thus. Clonal analysis of TCRbeta CDR3 data was done in the R programming language. Alloreactive CD4+ and CD8+ clones were identified by comparing unstimulated samples to CFSE-low samples taken after the reaction. Alloreactive CD4+ clones were assigned to regulatory or non-regulatory origin by matching sequences to sorted unstimulated Treg and non-Treg repertoires. TCRdb holds this immuneACCESS table with in-frame rearrangements only. Some clones are missing; in checked studies, unresolved V genes explain under half, and the rest has no known cause. That table furnishes V, J and clone size, whereas the DNA furnished D and trimming. Within this sample are about 98,000 clones, with approximately 90% of them counted one time only. The biggest ten clones account for 1% to 1.3% of the sample.

Sorted unstimulated T cells and proliferating T cells recovered from mixed lymphocyte reactions were subjected to TCRbeta CDR3 sequencing. Fresh whole blood from some ten HLA-typed healthy donors was used as the source from which PBMCs were isolated. This clone was observed once. The antigen it recognizes is unknown. Base quality data are lacking; no much larger clone is found one base away. The TCR sequence derives from a human donor in good health. The chain was built from TRBV5-1 and TRBJ2-6; 7 nucleotides in the junction match TRBD1. Sample: CD4+ T cells sorted from blood. The bases are TGCGCCAGCAGCTTGTCCGGGACAGCCCTGGGACGGGCCAACGTCCTGACTTTC. The translation is CASSLSGTALGRANVLTF.